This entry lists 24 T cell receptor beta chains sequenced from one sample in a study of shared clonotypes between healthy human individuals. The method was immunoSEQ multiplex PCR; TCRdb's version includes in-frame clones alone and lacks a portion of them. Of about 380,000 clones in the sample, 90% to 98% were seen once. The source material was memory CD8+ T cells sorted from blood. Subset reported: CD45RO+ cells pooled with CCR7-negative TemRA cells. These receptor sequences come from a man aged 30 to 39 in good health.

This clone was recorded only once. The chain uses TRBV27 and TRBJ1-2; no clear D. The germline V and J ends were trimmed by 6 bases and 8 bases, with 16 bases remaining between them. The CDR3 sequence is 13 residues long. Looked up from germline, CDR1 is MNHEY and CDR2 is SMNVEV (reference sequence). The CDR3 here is CASRAPLLQGYTF. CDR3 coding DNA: TGTGCCAGCAGGGCCCCCTTATTACAAGGCTACACCTTC.

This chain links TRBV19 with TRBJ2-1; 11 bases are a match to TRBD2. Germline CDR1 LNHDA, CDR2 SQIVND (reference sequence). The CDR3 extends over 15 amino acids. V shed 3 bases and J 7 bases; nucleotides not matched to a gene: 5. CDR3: CASSMTSGMGNEQFF. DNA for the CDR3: TGTGCCAGTAGTATGACTAGCGGGATGGGTAATGAGCAGTTCTTC.

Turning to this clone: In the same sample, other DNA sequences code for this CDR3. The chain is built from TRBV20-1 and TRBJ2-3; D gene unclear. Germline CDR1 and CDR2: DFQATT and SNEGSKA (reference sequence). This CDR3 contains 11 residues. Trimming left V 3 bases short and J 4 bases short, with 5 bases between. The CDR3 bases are TGCAGTGCTAGGCGCTCAGATACGCAGTATTTT. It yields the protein CSARRSDTQYF.

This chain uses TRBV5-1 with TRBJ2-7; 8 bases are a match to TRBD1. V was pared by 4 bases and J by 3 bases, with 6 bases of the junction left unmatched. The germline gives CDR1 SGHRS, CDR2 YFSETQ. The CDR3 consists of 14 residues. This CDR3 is CASSQRQGSYEQYF. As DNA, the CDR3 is TGCGCCAGCAGCCAAAGACAGGGGAGCTACGAGCAGTACTTC. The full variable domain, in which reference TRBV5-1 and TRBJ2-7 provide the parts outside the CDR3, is KAGVTQTPRYLIKTRGQQVTLSCSPISGHRSVSWYQQTPGQGLQFLFEYFSETQRNKGNFPGRFSGRQFSNSRSEMNVSTLELGDSALYLCASSQRQGSYEQYFGPGTRLTVT.

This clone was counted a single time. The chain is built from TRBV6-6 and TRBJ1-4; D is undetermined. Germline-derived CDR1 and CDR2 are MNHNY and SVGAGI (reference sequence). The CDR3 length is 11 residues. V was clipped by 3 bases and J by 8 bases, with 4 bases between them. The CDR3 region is CASSYLEKLFF. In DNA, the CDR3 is TGTGCCAGCAGTTATTTGGAAAAACTGTTTTTT.

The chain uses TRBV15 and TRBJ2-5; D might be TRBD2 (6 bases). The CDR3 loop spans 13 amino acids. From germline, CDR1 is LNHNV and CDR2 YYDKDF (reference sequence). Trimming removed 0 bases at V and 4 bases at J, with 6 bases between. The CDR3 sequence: CATSRDGRETQYF. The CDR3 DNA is TGTGCCACCAGCAGAGACGGGAGAGAGACCCAGTACTTC.

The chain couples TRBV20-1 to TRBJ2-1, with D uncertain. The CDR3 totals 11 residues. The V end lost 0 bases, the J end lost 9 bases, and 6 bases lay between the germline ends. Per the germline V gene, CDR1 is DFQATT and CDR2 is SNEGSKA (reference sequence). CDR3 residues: CSAREVREQFF. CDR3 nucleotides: TGCAGTGCTAGAGAGGTCCGTGAGCAGTTCTTC.

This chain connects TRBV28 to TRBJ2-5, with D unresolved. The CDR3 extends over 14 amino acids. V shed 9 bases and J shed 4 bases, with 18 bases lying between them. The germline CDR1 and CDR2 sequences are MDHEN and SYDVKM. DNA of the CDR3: TGTGCCAGTTTCTCCCACCTACTGAGAGAGACCCAGTACTTC. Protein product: CASFSHLLRETQYF.

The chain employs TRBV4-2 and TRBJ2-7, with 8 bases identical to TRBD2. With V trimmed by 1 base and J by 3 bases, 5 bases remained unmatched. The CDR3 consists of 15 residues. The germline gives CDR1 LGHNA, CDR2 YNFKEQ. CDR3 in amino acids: CASSQGPGGLYEQYF. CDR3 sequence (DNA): TGTGCCAGCAGCCAAGGTCCGGGAGGGCTCTACGAGCAGTACTTC.

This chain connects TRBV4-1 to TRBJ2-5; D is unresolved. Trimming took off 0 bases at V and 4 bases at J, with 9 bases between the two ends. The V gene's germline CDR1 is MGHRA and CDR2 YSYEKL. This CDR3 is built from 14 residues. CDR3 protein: CASSQDLLVETQYF. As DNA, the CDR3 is TGCGCCAGCAGCCAAGATCTTCTAGTAGAGACCCAGTACTTC.

The CDR3 sequence is CASSGQFYEQYF. CDR3 sequence (DNA): TGTGCCAGCAGTGGACAGTTCTACGAGCAGTACTTC. The chain couples TRBV6-6 to TRBJ2-7, with D maybe TRBD1 (6 bases). This CDR3 is 12 amino acids long. The germline gives CDR1 MNHNY, CDR2 SVGAGI (reference sequence). Trimming shortened V by 5 bases and J by 3 bases, and 8 bases separated the two germline ends.

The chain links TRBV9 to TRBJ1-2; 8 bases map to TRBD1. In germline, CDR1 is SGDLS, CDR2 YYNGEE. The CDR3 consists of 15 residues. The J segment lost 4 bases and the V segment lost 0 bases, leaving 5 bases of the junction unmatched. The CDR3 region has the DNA TGTGCCAGCAGCGTAGGGACAGGGCCAGTCTATGGCTACACCTTC. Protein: CASSVGTGPVYGYTF.

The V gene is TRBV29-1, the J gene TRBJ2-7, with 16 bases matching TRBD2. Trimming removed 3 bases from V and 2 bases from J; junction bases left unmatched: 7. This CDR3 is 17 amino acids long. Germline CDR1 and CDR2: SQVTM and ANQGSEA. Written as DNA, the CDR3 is TGCAGCGTTGACACCGGGACTAGCGGGAGGGTCCCCTACGAGCAGTACTTC. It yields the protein CSVDTGTSGRVPYEQYF.

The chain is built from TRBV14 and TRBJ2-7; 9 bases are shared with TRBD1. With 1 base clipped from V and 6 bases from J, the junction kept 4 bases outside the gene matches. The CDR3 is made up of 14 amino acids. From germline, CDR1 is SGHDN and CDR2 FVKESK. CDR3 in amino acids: CASSQVRQGGEQYF. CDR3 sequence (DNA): TGTGCCAGCAGCCAAGTGCGACAGGGGGGCGAGCAGTACTTC.

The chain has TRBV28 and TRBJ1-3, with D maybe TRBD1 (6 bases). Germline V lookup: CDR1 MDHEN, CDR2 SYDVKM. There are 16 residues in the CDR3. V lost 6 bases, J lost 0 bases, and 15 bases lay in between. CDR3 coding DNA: TGTGCCAGCAGCAGTGGACAGACAAGCTCTGGAAACACCATATATTTT. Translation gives CASSSGQTSSGNTIYF.

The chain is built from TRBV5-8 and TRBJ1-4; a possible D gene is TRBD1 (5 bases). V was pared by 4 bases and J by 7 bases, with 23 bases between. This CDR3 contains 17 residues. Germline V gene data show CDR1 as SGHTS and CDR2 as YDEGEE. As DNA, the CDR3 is TGTGCCAGCAGCCCCCTGGGGGACCCTAAATTTCTTGAAAAACTGTTTTTT. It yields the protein CASSPLGDPKFLEKLFF.

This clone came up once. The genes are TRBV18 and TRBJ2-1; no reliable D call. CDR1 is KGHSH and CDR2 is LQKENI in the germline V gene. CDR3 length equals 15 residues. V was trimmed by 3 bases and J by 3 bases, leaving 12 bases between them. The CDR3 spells CASSPSVAVYNEQFF. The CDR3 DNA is TGTGCCAGCTCACCCTCTGTCGCCGTCTACAATGAGCAGTTCTTC. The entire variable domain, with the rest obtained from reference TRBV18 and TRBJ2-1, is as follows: NAGVMQNPRHLVRRRGQEARLRCSPMKGHSHVYWYRQLPEEGLKFMVYLQKENIIDESGMPKERFSAEFPKEGPSILRIQQVVRGDSAAYFCASSPSVAVYNEQFFGPGTRLTVL.

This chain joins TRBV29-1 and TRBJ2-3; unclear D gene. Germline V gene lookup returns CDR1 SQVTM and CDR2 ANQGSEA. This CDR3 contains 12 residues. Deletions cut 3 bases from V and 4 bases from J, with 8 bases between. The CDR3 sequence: CSVEDPADTQYF. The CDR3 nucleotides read TGCAGCGTTGAGGACCCAGCAGATACGCAGTATTTT.

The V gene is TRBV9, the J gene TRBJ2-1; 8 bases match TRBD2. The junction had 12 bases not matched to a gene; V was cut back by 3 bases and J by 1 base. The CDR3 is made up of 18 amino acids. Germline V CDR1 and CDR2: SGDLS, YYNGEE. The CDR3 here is CASSAPQREIWSYNEQFF. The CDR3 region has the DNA TGTGCCAGCAGCGCCCCTCAGCGGGAGATCTGGTCCTACAATGAGCAGTTCTTC.

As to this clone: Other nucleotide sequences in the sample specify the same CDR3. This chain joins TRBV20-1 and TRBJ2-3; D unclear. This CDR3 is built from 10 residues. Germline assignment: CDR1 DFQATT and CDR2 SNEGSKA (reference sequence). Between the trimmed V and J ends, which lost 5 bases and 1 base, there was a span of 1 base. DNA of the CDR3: TGCAGTGCTCGCACAGATACGCAGTATTTT. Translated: CSARTDTQYF.

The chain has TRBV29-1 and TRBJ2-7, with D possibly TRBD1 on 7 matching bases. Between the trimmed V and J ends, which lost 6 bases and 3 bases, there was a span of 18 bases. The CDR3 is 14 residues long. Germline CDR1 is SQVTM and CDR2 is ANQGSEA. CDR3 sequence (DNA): TGCAGCGTGGGCGGGATCACAGGGGTCTACGAGCAGTACTTC. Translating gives CSVGGITGVYEQYF.

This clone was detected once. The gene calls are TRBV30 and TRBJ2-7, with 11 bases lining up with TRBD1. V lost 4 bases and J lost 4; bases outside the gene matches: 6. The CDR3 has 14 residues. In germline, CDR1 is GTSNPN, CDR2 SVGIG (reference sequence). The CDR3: CAWTRTGGGYEQYF. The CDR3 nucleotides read TGTGCCTGGACACGGACAGGGGGCGGGTACGAGCAGTACTTC.

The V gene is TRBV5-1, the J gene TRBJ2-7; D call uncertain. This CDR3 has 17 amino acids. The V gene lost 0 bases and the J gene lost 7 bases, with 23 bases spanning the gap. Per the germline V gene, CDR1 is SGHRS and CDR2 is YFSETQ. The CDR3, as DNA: TGCGCCAGCAGCTTGGCCCGGTCCCCCTGGGGTCTGGGAGAGCAGTACTTC. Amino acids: CASSLARSPWGLGEQYF.

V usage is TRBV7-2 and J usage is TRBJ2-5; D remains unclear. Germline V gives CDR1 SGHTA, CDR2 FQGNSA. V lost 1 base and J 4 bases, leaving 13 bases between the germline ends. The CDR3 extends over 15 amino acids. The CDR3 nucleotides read TGTGCCAGCAGCTTAGTGTCCAGAAGAAGAGAGACCCAGTACTTC. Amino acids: CASSLVSRRRETQYF.